The clone carrying this T cell receptor (beta chain) was picked up many times. Its antigen is currently unknown. This sample was taken from a study of T cells after yellow fever vaccination. Notes on the study in general: Some clonotypes, a small share, were shared between CD4 and CD8 compartments. Most clones from primary vaccination were detected again post-booster (around 96% CD4, roughly 90% CD8).

The TCR cDNA carried a universal primer site and UMIs from 5'RACE template switching. In TCRdb, the 5' RACE reads were re-called with MiXCR into one record per CDR3 protein. The sample lists about 47,000 distinct CDR3 sequences, roughly 7.3% seen once, with around 28% in the top ten. CDR1 is SEHNR, CDR2 FQNEAQ, per germline (reference sequence). The CDR3 extends over 15 amino acids. V was cut by 1 base and J by 0 bases, with 9 bases left in between. The receptor was derived from a young man who received the YFV17D yellow fever vaccine. The V and J genes are TRBV7-9 and TRBJ1-1; perhaps TRBD1 as D (5 bases). This material consisted of CD8+ T cells sorted from PBMCs, taken approximately 16 days after the first yellow fever vaccination. This CDR3 reads CASSLVGGMNTEAFF. DNA for the CDR3: TGTGCCAGCAGCTTAGTCGGGGGAATGAACACTGAAGCTTTCTTT.